This T cell receptor beta chain was captured in a study of T cells after yellow fever vaccination. Germline V gives CDR1 MNHNY, CDR2 SVGAGI (reference sequence). This CDR3 region has 17 residues. V was shortened by 6 bases and J by 0 bases, with 15 bases between the two germline ends. One entry per CDR3 protein, called by TCRdb with MiXCR from the 5' RACE reads. The sample carries hundreds of thousands of distinct CDR3 sequences, around 3.6% recorded once. This clonotype was observed a handful of times. This chain links TRBV6-6 with TRBJ1-6; TRBD1 might be the D (6 bases). The sequencing here drew on PBMCs, taken on the day of the yellow fever booster vaccination. This TCR derives from a man in his late teens or twenties who received the YFV17D yellow fever vaccine. Here the CDR3 DNA reads TGTGCCAGCAGCGAGGGGGGGCCTCGCTCCTATAATTCACCCCTCCACTTT. Translation: CASSEGGPRSYNSPLHF.